The rows below give T cell receptor beta chains drawn from one sample of a study of OX40 agonist ivuxolimab in advanced cancers. Sequencing was performed with immunoSEQ multiplex PCR; in TCRdb, only in-frame clones are kept and a portion is missing. The profile shows 55,000 to 65,000 clones, approximately 90% of them singletons. The material sequenced was CD4+ or CD8+ T cells sorted from blood, taken in a trial of the OX40 agonist ivuxolimab. Source of these receptors: an adult with an advanced solid tumor such as melanoma, head and neck, liver or kidney cancer. CDR3s include the opening cysteine and the closing phenylalanine or tryptophan. Fields, in order: clone size, D gene, J gene, V gene, CDR3 protein, CDR3 DNA. A D gene is named only where the DNA matches it firmly. Size is stated for part of the rows, as once, few or many counts, or as a class when the clone is expanded.

abundance: -
d_gene: -
j_gene: TRBJ2-3
v_gene: TRBV30
CDR3aa: CAWSAGAGRRADTQYF
CDR3nt: TGTGCCTGGAGTGCTGGGGCGGGAAGGCGAGCAGATACGCAGTATTTT

abundance: -
d_gene: TRBD2
j_gene: TRBJ2-7
v_gene: TRBV11-2
CDR3aa: CASSPTSGSYEQYF
CDR3nt: TGTGCCAGCAGCCCGACTAGCGGGAGTTACGAGCAGTACTTC

abundance: -
d_gene: -
j_gene: TRBJ1-2
v_gene: TRBV7-2
CDR3aa: CASSLKDSPYGYTF
CDR3nt: TGTGCCAGCAGCTTAAAGGACAGTCCCTATGGCTACACCTTC

abundance: once
d_gene: -
j_gene: TRBJ2-2
v_gene: TRBV18
CDR3aa: CASSPRTGGDTGELFF
CDR3nt: TGTGCCAGCTCACCCCGAACAGGGGGGGACACCGGGGAGCTGTTTTTT

abundance: -
d_gene: -
j_gene: TRBJ2-1
v_gene: TRBV11-2
CDR3aa: CASSPRRKEIKGHSEQFF
CDR3nt: TGTGCCAGCAGCCCTCGTAGAAAGGAGATTAAGGGCCACAGTGAGCAGTTCTTC

abundance: -
d_gene: TRBD2
j_gene: TRBJ2-1
v_gene: TRBV5-1
CDR3aa: CASSLQWGSGRINEQFF
CDR3nt: TGCGCCAGCAGCTTGCAATGGGGTAGCGGGAGAATCAATGAGCAGTTCTTC

abundance: -
d_gene: TRBD2
j_gene: TRBJ2-3
v_gene: TRBV27
CDR3aa: CASSPGLAVSTDTQYF
CDR3nt: TGTGCCAGCAGTCCGGGACTAGCGGTGAGCACAGATACGCAGTATTTT

abundance: -
d_gene: -
j_gene: TRBJ2-2
v_gene: TRBV2
CDR3aa: CASERWGPSQNTGELFF
CDR3nt: TGTGCCAGCGAGCGCTGGGGGCCCTCTCAGAACACCGGGGAGCTGTTTTTT

abundance: -
d_gene: TRBD2
j_gene: TRBJ2-2
v_gene: TRBV11-2
CDR3aa: CASSPRTSEAGELFF
CDR3nt: TGTGCCAGCAGCCCGAGGACTAGCGAGGCCGGGGAGCTGTTTTTT

abundance: -
d_gene: -
j_gene: TRBJ1-1
v_gene: TRBV30
CDR3aa: CAWTAGFRNTEAFF
CDR3nt: TGTGCCTGGACCGCTGGTTTCCGGAACACTGAAGCTTTCTTT

abundance: -
d_gene: TRBD1
j_gene: TRBJ2-6
v_gene: TRBV18
CDR3aa: CASSLRQGASGANVLTF
CDR3nt: TGTGCCAGCTCACTCAGACAGGGGGCAAGTGGGGCCAACGTCCTGACTTTC

abundance: -
d_gene: -
j_gene: TRBJ2-3
v_gene: TRBV19
CDR3aa: CASSISDTQYF
CDR3nt: TGTGCCAGTAGTATTTCAGATACGCAGTATTTT

abundance: few
d_gene: TRBD1
j_gene: TRBJ2-5
v_gene: TRBV5-1
CDR3aa: CASSSGTGGYQETQYF
CDR3nt: TGCGCCAGCAGCTCCGGGACAGGGGGATACCAAGAGACCCAGTACTTC

abundance: few
d_gene: -
j_gene: TRBJ1-2
v_gene: TRBV6-5
CDR3aa: CASSYGGPNYGYTF
CDR3nt: TGTGCCAGCAGTTACGGGGGCCCTAACTATGGCTACACCTTC

abundance: -
d_gene: TRBD2
j_gene: TRBJ2-1
v_gene: TRBV5-5
CDR3aa: CASSLAGAGGLNEQFF
CDR3nt: TGTGCCAGCAGCTTGGCCGGAGCGGGAGGCCTCAATGAGCAGTTCTTC

abundance: once
d_gene: -
j_gene: TRBJ2-7
v_gene: TRBV5-8
CDR3aa: CASSLSRNEQYF
CDR3nt: TGTGCCAGCAGCCTAAGTAGGAACGAGCAGTACTTC

abundance: -
d_gene: TRBD1
j_gene: TRBJ2-7
v_gene: TRBV29-1
CDR3aa: CSVTGTGGLYEQYF
CDR3nt: TGCAGCGTCACCGGGACAGGGGGTCTTTACGAGCAGTACTTC

abundance: -
d_gene: -
j_gene: TRBJ1-1
v_gene: TRBV6-5
CDR3aa: CASSYSRQSNTEAFF
CDR3nt: TGTGCCAGCAGTTACTCGAGGCAGTCGAACACTGAAGCTTTCTTT

abundance: -
d_gene: TRBD2
j_gene: TRBJ2-1
v_gene: TRBV15
CDR3aa: CATSRDLSSGRTYNEQFF
CDR3nt: TGTGCCACCAGCAGAGATCTGTCTAGCGGGAGAACTTACAATGAGCAGTTCTTC

abundance: -
d_gene: -
j_gene: TRBJ1-4
v_gene: TRBV30
CDR3aa: CAWSTRAAEKLFF
CDR3nt: TGTGCCTGGAGTACGAGGGCGGCTGAAAAACTGTTTTTT

abundance: -
d_gene: -
j_gene: TRBJ2-1
v_gene: TRBV11-3
CDR3aa: CASSYRQYNEQFF
CDR3nt: TGTGCCAGCAGCTATAGACAATACAATGAGCAGTTCTTC

abundance: -
d_gene: TRBD2
j_gene: TRBJ2-1
v_gene: TRBV27
CDR3aa: CATTGTSGRAGNEQFF
CDR3nt: TGTGCCACCACCGGGACTAGCGGGAGGGCCGGGAATGAGCAGTTCTTC

abundance: -
d_gene: -
j_gene: TRBJ2-7
v_gene: TRBV5-8
CDR3aa: CASPRGFSGSYEQYF
CDR3nt: TGTGCCAGCCCGCGAGGCTTTAGCGGATCCTACGAGCAGTACTTC

abundance: -
d_gene: -
j_gene: TRBJ1-5
v_gene: TRBV30
CDR3aa: CAWSVSGGNQPQHF
CDR3nt: TGTGCCTGGAGTGTGAGTGGGGGGAATCAGCCCCAGCATTTT

abundance: -
d_gene: TRBD1
j_gene: TRBJ2-3
v_gene: TRBV5-4
CDR3aa: CASFDRGLVDTQYF
CDR3nt: TGTGCCAGCTTCGACAGGGGGCTCGTTGATACGCAGTATTTT